The entry below describes one T cell receptor beta chain. What antigen it recognizes has not been identified. The junction departs from the called germline gene at one end, perhaps through a read error. Without any cell sorting, total RNA and DNA were co-extracted from roughly 20-30 mg of bulk tissue using the AllPrep DNA/RNA mini kit. Four or five patients with histopathologically diagnosed primary liver carcinoma underwent surgical resection in China between November 2015 and March 2016. Chronic HBV infection was present in the patients, and the patients were treatment-naive at sampling. Pieces of fresh tumor and adjacent tissue were cut in half, with one half kept in RNAlater at -80 degrees C and the other half sent for histology. Starting from around 500 ng total RNA, TCRbeta-specific cDNA was produced by reverse transcription with a constant-region primer and ProtoScript II reverse transcriptase. Three nested multiplex PCR rounds, following a slightly modified ARM-PCR procedure, were used to build the TCRbeta libraries. The first two PCR rounds used multiplex TRBV1-TRBV30 forward primers with a Cbeta reverse primer, each for approximately 11 cycles. Sample barcodes and Illumina adapters were attached in a final 25-cycle PCR using Deep VentR polymerase. Amplicons of 200-500 bp were gel-purified with a QIAquick gel extraction kit before sequencing. TCRbeta amplicons were sequenced on an Illumina HiSeq 2500 with 250-bp paired-end reads. In the source study's methods: Quality trimming of reads was performed with Trimmomatic v0.33, and paired reads were merged with FLASH v1.2.11 so that full CDR3 sequences could be recovered. V, D and J germline segments were assigned to the rearranged TCRbeta sequences using MiGEC v1.2.1b. Clonotype statistics, along with Shannon-Wiener diversity indices, were calculated using VDJtools v1.0.0. To reduce sampling bias, subsequent analyses other than the diversity analysis used only the 250 most abundant clonotypes in each sample. TCRdb trimmed public reads at Q25 via fastp, called clones via MiXCR and kept in-frame beta chains. Entries are consolidated by CDR3 protein sequence, retaining the most common genes and DNA. It is TCRdb's table, rather than the study itself, that gives the V and J calls and clone size. The sample includes 90,000 to 150,000 distinct CDR3 sequences, with around 70% observed a single time. The ten biggest clones cover 8.1% of the sample.

This record belongs to a study of tumor-infiltrating lymphocytes in primary liver carcinoma (dated by TCRdb to 2016 to 2017). Notes on the research overall: The five patients, three men and two women aged 30 to 69 years, had hepatocellular carcinoma (four) or combined HCC and intrahepatic cholangiocarcinoma (one). A total of roughly 35 specimens from 5 patients, comprising about 25 tumor regions, 5 adjacent noncancerous liver tissues and 5 peripheral blood samples, were covered by TCRbeta repertoire sequencing. For each liver tumor, the study sampled five regions along with adjacent normal tissue and blood, and applied TCRbeta repertoire sequencing, expression microarrays and whole-exome sequencing. The five patients had tumors of stage T1-T3 N0M0, with maximum diameters ranging from about 4 to 11 cm. Each sample produced roughly 3.5 to 7.5 million productive TCRbeta reads, and read depth showed no significant difference between tissue types. Repertoires from technical replicates were highly reproducible, with mean shared-clone rates approximately 0.88 and correlation coefficients above 0.95.

Overall study results and their limits: Repertoire overlap was found to be higher between tumor regions (mean about 35%) than between tumor-adjacent (about 17%) or tumor-blood (around 15%) pairs, consistent with antigen-driven expansion. Because only the TCR beta chain was sequenced and unpaired alpha chains were not captured, true repertoire diversity is likely underestimated. With just five or six patients in the study, the authors point out that the findings should be validated in a larger study. A significantly larger repertoire fraction was made up by the top 250 clones in tumors than in blood (p = 0.039). Bulk unsorted samples precluded comparing CD4+ and CD8+ T cell repertoires.

From the cysteine through the phenylalanine, the CDR3 covers 16 amino acids. Only the CDR3 DNA is retained, 48 bases long and in frame from the first base. For CDR1 and CDR2, the germline V gene lists MGHRA and YSYEKL. The source of this sequence is a woman in her fifties or sixties with primary liver carcinoma and hepatitis B virus infection. The chain links TRBV4-1 with TRBJ1-1; the D gene remains uncertain. Sequencing used tumor-adjacent normal liver tissue. In nucleotide form, the sequence is TGCTCCAGCAGCCAAGATGGGCAGTCCATGACCACTGAAGCTTTCTTT. Its protein reads: CSSSQDGQSMTTEAFF.